A single sample gave rise to the 8 T cell receptor beta chains below, sequenced in a study of T cell changes during pregnancy in multiple sclerosis. TCRdb's table, derived via immunoSEQ multiplex PCR, lists solely in-frame clones and lacks some. The sample has 80,000 or so clones; about 94% are singletons. Sequences were derived from peripheral blood, sampled in the second trimester of pregnancy. These receptors were collected from a female donor in good health, enrolled as a control in a pregnancy study.

J is TRBJ1-6 and V is TRBV2; 7 positions match TRBD1. The germline gives CDR1 SNHLY, CDR2 FYNNEI. The CDR3 has 13 amino acids. J was trimmed by 7 bases and V by 7 bases; bases with no gene match: 4. CDR3 nucleotide sequence: TGTGCCAGCATAAGGGGGCTAAATTCACCCCTCCACTTT. Its protein is CASIRGLNSPLHF.

V is TRBV30 and J is TRBJ2-3; TRBD1 aligns across 7 bases. With 6 bases clipped from V and 4 bases from J, the junction kept 13 bases outside the gene matches. In germline, CDR1 is GTSNPN, CDR2 SVGIG (reference sequence). This CDR3 is 15 amino acids long. The CDR3 nucleotides read TGTGCCTGTATATCCGGACAGGCTATTTCAGATACGCAGTATTTT. Protein: CACISGQAISDTQYF.

The CDR3: CASSFPGGNNEQFF. The CDR3, as DNA: TGTGCCAGCAGTTTCCCCGGGGGAAACAATGAGCAGTTCTTC. The chain joins TRBV27 to TRBJ2-1; possible D gene TRBD2, 6 bases. V was trimmed by 3 bases and J by 5 bases, leaving 11 bases between them. CDR1 and CDR2 from the germline V gene are MNHEY and SMNVEV (reference sequence). The CDR3 is 14 amino acids.

The chain combines TRBV7-2 with TRBJ2-3, with 10 bases lining up with TRBD2. The trim removed 0 bases at V and 5 bases at J, leaving 8 bases unmatched. The CDR3 spans 17 residues. CDR1 is SGHTA and CDR2 is FQGNSA in the germline V gene. CDR3: CASSLAVSAGGIDTQYF. CDR3 nucleotide sequence: TGTGCCAGCAGCTTAGCGGTGTCAGCGGGAGGGATAGATACGCAGTATTTT.

The V call is TRBV30, the J call TRBJ1-2; no clear D gene. This CDR3 comprises 11 residues. The germline V gene encodes CDR1 GTSNPN and CDR2 SVGIG (reference sequence). V was trimmed by 5 bases and J by 7 bases, leaving 11 bases between them. In nucleotides, the CDR3 is TGTGCCTGGGGGAGGGTCCTTGGCTACACCTTC. It codes for CAWGRVLGYTF.

The chain combines TRBV28 with TRBJ1-5; D gene ambiguous. This CDR3 has 12 residues. V was cut by 5 bases and J by 5 bases, with 7 bases left in between. Germline CDR1 and CDR2: MDHEN and SYDVKM. CDR3 DNA sequence: TGTGCCAGCAGTCCGTCCGATCAGCCCCAGCATTTT. Translating it yields CASSPSDQPQHF.

This sequence joins TRBV28 and TRBJ2-5; 10 bases align to TRBD2. V was clipped by 6 bases and J by 3 bases; unmatched bases: 10. The CDR3 is 16 amino acids. In germline, CDR1 is MDHEN, CDR2 SYDVKM. The CDR3 here is CASSPRLAGEKETQYF. DNA for the CDR3: TGTGCCAGCAGCCCCCGGCTAGCGGGAGAAAAAGAGACCCAGTACTTC. The full variable domain, with the rest looked up from reference TRBV28 and TRBJ2-5, is DVKVTQSSRYLVKRTGEKVFLECVQDMDHENMFWYRQDPGLGLRLIYFSYDVKMKEKGDIPEGYSVSREKKERFSLILESASTNQTSMYLCASSPRLAGEKETQYFGPGTRLLVL.

The rearrangement joins TRBV10-3 to TRBJ2-3, with 9 bases fitting TRBD2. The V gene's germline CDR1 is ENHRY and CDR2 SYGVKD. The trim removed 8 bases at V and 6 bases at J, leaving 9 bases unmatched. The CDR3 sequence is 14 residues long. CDR3 coding DNA: TGTGCCATCCATAGCGGGAGATCGGCGGATACGCAGTATTTT. Amino acid sequence: CAIHSGRSADTQYF.